Listed here are 27 T cell receptor beta chains from one sample, sequenced in a study of blood T cell repertoires in COVID-19. Some clones are missing from TCRdb's copy, which holds only in-frame ones; the method was immunoSEQ multiplex PCR. The table includes over 200,000 clones, around 80% detected once. The source material was peripheral blood. These TCRs come from a woman aged 25-40 years with COVID-19, enrolled during active disease.

The V and J genes are TRBV6-2 or TRBV6-3 and TRBJ2-5; 9 bases are shared with TRBD2. There are 16 residues in the CDR3. Germline loops: CDR1 MNHEY, CDR2 SVGEGT. Trimming removed 4 bases from V and 7 bases from J; junction bases left unmatched: 13. CDR3: CASSSNSGSALGTQYF. DNA for the CDR3: TGTGCCAGCAGTTCAAATAGCGGGAGCGCTCTGGGGACCCAGTACTTC.

This sequence joins TRBV10-3 and TRBJ2-3, with a tentative D call TRBD2 (6 bases). CDR3 length: 17 amino acids. The V end lost 9 bases, the J end lost 2 bases, and 24 bases lay between the germline ends. Germline V gene sequence: CDR1 ENHRY, CDR2 SYGVKD. The CDR3, as DNA: TGTGCCATTAAATCGGCCGCGGGACCAACCACCACAGATACGCAGTATTTT. It specifies CAIKSAAGPTTTDTQYF.

The rearrangement uses TRBV30 and TRBJ2-5, with 8 bases that match TRBD2. The CDR3 is made up of 15 amino acids. From germline, CDR1 is GTSNPN and CDR2 SVGIG (reference sequence). V shed 3 bases and J 1 base; nucleotides not matched to a gene: 7. The CDR3 nucleotides read TGTGCCTGGAGGATAATAGCGGGGATCCAAGAGACCCAGTACTTC. Amino acids: CAWRIIAGIQETQYF.

V usage is TRBV29-1 and J usage is TRBJ2-5; the match to TRBD2 covers 16 bases. The junction had 6 bases not matched to a gene; V was cut back by 4 bases and J by 7 bases. The V gene's germline CDR1 is SQVTM and CDR2 ANQGSEA. The CDR3 is 15 residues long. In DNA, the CDR3 is TGCAGCGTTGCCGGGACTAGCGGGAGGGAGGGGACCCAGTACTTC. This gives the protein CSVAGTSGREGTQYF.

The chain has TRBV6-1 and TRBJ2-6, with D tentatively TRBD1 (6 bases). The CDR3 sequence is 15 residues long. Trimming cost V 1 base and J 2 bases, with 6 bases left between them. CDR1 and CDR2 (germline): MNHNS, SASEGT. The CDR3 sequence is CASSEGQAGANVLTF. In nucleotides, the CDR3 is TGTGCCAGCAGTGAAGGACAGGCTGGGGCCAACGTCCTGACTTTC.

CDR3 nucleotide sequence: TGTGCCAGCAGTGGACTTCAGGGGGCGACCTATGGCTACACCTTC. Amino acid sequence: CASSGLQGATYGYTF. V and J are TRBV25-1 and TRBJ1-2; 8 bases line up with TRBD1. Looked up from germline, CDR1 is MGHDK and CDR2 is SYGVNS. V was clipped by 4 bases and J by 4 bases; unmatched bases: 8. The CDR3 has 15 amino acids.

This clone was counted a few times. The V and J genes are TRBV7-3 and TRBJ2-6, with 10 bases fitting TRBD2. V shed 4 bases, J shed 4 bases, and the junction held 7 bases outside the gene matches. CDR3 size: 17 residues. Germline CDR1 and CDR2: SGHTA and FQGTGA. CDR3 region: CASSSLAGESGANVLTF. CDR3 nucleotide sequence: TGTGCCAGCAGCTCTCTAGCGGGAGAGTCCGGGGCCAACGTCCTGACTTTC. Full variable domain (missing parts from reference TRBV7-3 and TRBJ2-6): GAGVSQTPSNKVTEKGKYVELRCDPISGHTALYWYRQSLGQGPEFLIYFQGTGAADDSGLPNDRFFAVRPEGSVSTLKIQRTERGDSAVYLCASSSLAGESGANVLTFGAGSRLTVL.

The chain joins TRBV5-1 to TRBJ2-5, with TRBD2 matching over 9 bases. The CDR3 is 16 residues long. From germline, CDR1 is SGHRS and CDR2 YFSETQ. V was clipped by 5 bases and J by 3 bases; unmatched bases: 11. The CDR3 loop reads CASSYPSGGSEETQYF. The DNA for the CDR3 is TGCGCCAGCAGTTATCCAAGCGGGGGGTCGGAAGAGACCCAGTACTTC.

The chain employs TRBV5-1 and TRBJ1-2; unclear D gene. Germline values: CDR1 SGHRS, CDR2 YFSETQ. Trimming pared 1 base from V and 6 bases from J, leaving 10 bases between. This CDR3 contains 13 residues. CDR3 nucleotides: TGCGCCAGCAGCTTGTTGACGGAGGATGGCTACACCTTC. This gives the protein CASSLLTEDGYTF.

This clone was counted between two and nine times. This chain links TRBV28 with TRBJ1-5, with D unclear. Germline V gene lookup returns CDR1 MDHEN and CDR2 SYDVKM. Between the trimmed V and J ends, which lost 5 bases and 9 bases, there was a span of 8 bases. CDR3 length equals 11 residues. Written as DNA, the CDR3 is TGTGCCAGCAGTGCGGGCGCGCCCCAGCATTTT. This translates into CASSAGAPQHF.

The rearrangement joins TRBV11-2 to TRBJ2-3; 8 nucleotides match TRBD1. Per the germline V gene, CDR1 is SGHAT and CDR2 is FQNNGV. After removal of 2 bases from V and 0 bases from J, the junction contained 4 bases not matched to a gene. CDR3 size: 16 residues. As DNA, the CDR3 is TGTGCCAGCAGCTTACAGGGGGCGAGAAGCACAGATACGCAGTATTTT. This translates into CASSLQGARSTDTQYF.

The V call is TRBV14, the J call TRBJ2-7; D remains ambiguous. Germline V gene lookup returns CDR1 SGHDN and CDR2 FVKESK. The germline V and J ends were trimmed by 4 bases and 5 bases, with 18 bases remaining between them. The CDR3 extends over 15 amino acids. Here the CDR3 reads CASSRIASRYNEQYF. The CDR3 DNA is TGTGCCAGCAGCCGTATAGCCTCGCGTTACAACGAGCAGTACTTC.

This chain uses TRBV29-1 with TRBJ1-1, with D maybe TRBD1 (5 bases). Trimming removed 3 bases from V and 7 bases from J, with 21 bases in between. Looked up from germline, CDR1 is SQVTM and CDR2 is ANQGSEA. The CDR3 runs 15 residues. CDR3 nucleotides: TGCAGCGTTGAGCGCAGGGAGCCGGAGGGGCTTGAAGCTTTCTTT. Residues: CSVERREPEGLEAFF.

The V and J genes are TRBV27 and TRBJ2-3; a weak D match, TRBD1 (6 bases). Germline-derived CDR1 and CDR2 are MNHEY and SMNVEV (reference sequence). V shed 5 bases and J shed 0 bases, with 15 bases lying between them. The CDR3 runs to 16 residues. CDR3 residues: CASSIGTYPSTDTQYF. For the CDR3, the DNA is TGTGCCAGCAGTATTGGGACATACCCTAGCACAGATACGCAGTATTTT.

The chain carries TRBV19 and TRBJ1-5; 10 nucleotides match TRBD1. The CDR3 sequence is 15 residues long. Germline V gene lookup returns CDR1 LNHDA and CDR2 SQIVND (reference sequence). With V trimmed by 6 bases and J by 6 bases, 8 bases remained unmatched. In DNA, the CDR3 is TGTGCCAGTAGGAACGGACAGGGGGGTTTTCAGCCCCAGCATTTT. This translates into CASRNGQGGFQPQHF.

This chain uses TRBV2 with TRBJ2-3; TRBD1 agrees at 8 bases. From germline, CDR1 is SNHLY and CDR2 FYNNEI. There are 17 residues in the CDR3. With V trimmed by 7 bases and J by 0 bases, 12 bases remained unmatched. This chain's CDR3 is CASTSVKQGVSTDTQYF. CDR3 nucleotides: TGTGCCAGCACCTCAGTGAAACAGGGGGTTAGCACAGATACGCAGTATTTT.

This clone has a handful of counts. The chain recombines TRBV4-1 with TRBJ2-5, with TRBD1 matching over 7 bases. Germline V gene lookup returns CDR1 MGHRA and CDR2 YSYEKL. Germline trimming cut 3 bases from V and 4 bases from J; bases unmatched to any gene: 8. This CDR3 has 15 amino acids. CDR3 coding DNA: TGCGCCAGCAGCCACGCCGACAGGGACGCAGAGACCCAGTACTTC. Encoded protein: CASSHADRDAETQYF.

The rearrangement links TRBV3-1 (or the pseudogene TRBV3-2) to TRBJ1-5; 9 positions match TRBD1. Losses at the gene ends were 0 bases for V and 0 bases for J; bases not matched to a gene: 9. Germline CDR1 is LGHDT and CDR2 is YNNKEL (reference sequence). The CDR3 runs 19 residues. This chain's CDR3 is CASSQDSGTGNYSNQPQHF. The CDR3 nucleotides read TGTGCCAGCAGCCAAGATTCCGGGACAGGGAATTATAGCAATCAGCCCCAGCATTTT.

This clone appeared a few times. CDR3 sequence reads: CASSFGAGGYNEQFF. CDR3 DNA sequence: TGTGCCAGCAGCTTCGGAGCAGGGGGGTACAATGAGCAGTTCTTC. This rearrangement joins TRBV5-6 to TRBJ2-1, with TRBD1 as a possible D gene (7 bases). V shed 2 bases and J shed 4 bases, with 13 bases lying between them. The CDR3 is made up of 15 amino acids. Germline values: CDR1 SGHDT, CDR2 YYEEEE.

The chain joins TRBV7-2 to TRBJ2-7; 8 nucleotides match TRBD2. CDR1 is SGHTA, CDR2 FQGNSA, per germline. The junction had 7 bases not matched to a gene; V was cut back by 1 base and J by 5 bases. CDR3 size: 15 residues. The CDR3 nucleotides read TGTGCCAGCAGCTTAGAAAACGGGGGGGAGAACGAGCAGTACTTC. Translation: CASSLENGGENEQYF. Looking up the rest from reference TRBV7-2 and TRBJ2-7 gives the full variable domain: GAGVSQSPSNKVTEKGKDVELRCDPISGHTALYWYRQSLGQGLEFLIYFQGNSAPDKSGLPSDRFSAERTGGSVSTLTIQRTQQEDSAVYLCASSLENGGENEQYFGPGTRLTVT.

This clone was picked up one time. The chain is built from TRBV15 and TRBJ2-1; 12 positions match TRBD2. The V segment lost 0 bases and the J segment 1 base; nucleotides outside the gene matches: 13. Germline CDR1 reads LNHNV; CDR2 reads YYDKDF (reference sequence). This CDR3 is 21 amino acids long. The CDR3 coding sequence is TGTGCCACCAGCAGAGATTCTTGGGCTAGCGGGGGGGCCGGGTCCTACAATGAGCAGTTCTTC. Translating gives CATSRDSWASGGAGSYNEQFF.

The V call is TRBV7-9, the J call TRBJ2-3, with D hard to call. This CDR3 contains 17 residues. V lost 1 base and J lost 4, with 18 bases in between. The V gene's germline CDR1 is SEHNR and CDR2 FQNEAQ (reference sequence). CDR3 sequence: CASSLDLTLNSPDTQYF. The CDR3 nucleotides read TGTGCCAGCAGCTTAGATCTTACCCTTAACTCCCCAGATACGCAGTATTTT.

J is TRBJ2-3 and V is TRBV3-1 (or the pseudogene TRBV3-2); 9 bases line up with TRBD2. The germline CDR1 and CDR2 sequences are LGHDT and YNNKEL (reference sequence). Trimming removed 8 bases from V and 4 bases from J; junction bases left unmatched: 10. CDR3 length equals 15 residues. CDR3 sequence: CASHVAGAGSDTQYF. CDR3 coding DNA: TGTGCCAGCCATGTAGCGGGGGCTGGGTCAGATACGCAGTATTTT.

The chain employs TRBV6-6 and TRBJ1-2; 7 positions agree with TRBD1. From germline, CDR1 is MNHNY and CDR2 SVGAGI (reference sequence). With 4 bases clipped from V and 4 bases from J, the junction kept 6 bases outside the gene matches. The CDR3 is made up of 14 amino acids. Here the CDR3 DNA reads TGTGCCAGCAGTTCCGGGACAGTCGCCTATGGCTACACCTTC. It yields the protein CASSSGTVAYGYTF.

In DNA form, the CDR3 reads TGTGCCAGTAGTATAGTAGCGGGAGGCTACGAGCAGTACTTC. Residues: CASSIVAGGYEQYF. The chain combines TRBV19 with TRBJ2-7; 10 nucleotides line up with TRBD2. CDR1 LNHDA and CDR2 SQIVND come from the germline V gene (reference sequence). The V segment lost 1 base and the J segment 3 bases; nucleotides outside the gene matches: 0. The CDR3 runs 14 residues. The complete variable domain, with remaining parts taken from reference TRBV19 and TRBJ2-7, reads DGGITQSPKYLFRKEGQNVTLSCEQNLNHDAMYWYRQDPGQGLRLIYYSQIVNDFQKGDIAEGYSVSREKKESFPLTVTSAQKNPTAFYLCASSIVAGGYEQYFGPGTRLTVT.

The V gene is TRBV19, the J gene TRBJ1-2; no definite D call. This CDR3 contains 14 residues. The V and J ends lost 5 bases and 3 bases respectively, with 13 bases between them. Germline CDR1 is LNHDA and CDR2 is SQIVND (reference sequence). The CDR3 is CASSPPGSDYGYTF. CDR3 bases: TGTGCCAGTAGTCCGCCGGGGAGCGACTATGGCTACACCTTC.

The chain employs TRBV30 and TRBJ1-1; 7 nucleotides agree with TRBD1. The CDR3 covers 12 residues. CDR1 is GTSNPN, CDR2 SVGIG, per germline (reference sequence). J gave up 0 bases and V 5 bases, and 0 bases lay outside the gene matches. The CDR3 sequence is CAWDRVNTEAFF. Written as DNA, the CDR3 is TGTGCCTGGGACAGGGTGAACACTGAAGCTTTCTTT.